This passage covers 20 T cell receptor beta chains from one sample sequenced in a study of T cell repertoires in cytomegalovirus infection. For these receptors, no antigen is known. TCRdb reanalysed the reads using MiXCR and keeps one entry per CDR3 protein. The sample carries 350,000 to 400,000 distinct CDR3 sequences, roughly 34% recorded once. Sequenced here: cultured PBMCs, sampled from culture after CMV antigen stimulation. These receptors all come from a human donor in good health (CMV status not recorded). Some clones in this sample may be carry-over from other donors' samples.

This clonotype has just a few counts. This sequence joins TRBV7-2 and TRBJ2-1; tentative D call: TRBD1 (5 bases). Germline V gene sequence: CDR1 SGHTA, CDR2 FQGNSA. The CDR3 consists of 13 residues. Trimming pared 5 bases from V and 2 bases from J, leaving 7 bases between. The CDR3 DNA sequence: TGTGCCAGCAGCCAGGACACCTACAATGAGCAGTTCTTC. Its translation is CASSQDTYNEQFF.

This clonotype showed up just a few times. The chain couples TRBV7-2 to TRBJ2-5, with D possibly being TRBD1 (6 bases). Deletions cut 5 bases from V and 4 bases from J, with 17 bases between. Per germline, CDR1 SGHTA and CDR2 FQGNSA. The CDR3 contains 15 residues. CDR3 residues: CASSTVQAGAETQYF. CDR3 coding DNA: TGTGCCAGCAGCACCGTGCAGGCAGGGGCAGAGACCCAGTACTTC.

In DNA, the CDR3 is TGTGCCAGCAGTGATCAACGGACAGGGCGCTCTGGAAACACCATATATTTT. This codes for CASSDQRTGRSGNTIYF. The chain uses TRBV12-3 or TRBV12-4 and TRBJ1-3, with 8 positions matching TRBD1. Trimming cost V 5 bases and J 0 bases; bases outside gene matches: 9. This CDR3 contains 17 residues.

The CDR3 DNA reads TGTGCCAGCAGTCCGCTTGGACAGGGGGAAACCAAAAACATTCAGTACTTC. It specifies CASSPLGQGETKNIQYF. The chain employs TRBV28 and TRBJ2-4; 10 nucleotides line up with TRBD1. CDR1 MDHEN and CDR2 SYDVKM come from the germline V gene. The CDR3 loop spans 17 amino acids. The V gene end was trimmed by 5 bases and the J gene end by 2 bases; junction bases not matched to a gene: 9.

A remark on this clonotype: The junction shows a germline mismatch at one end, possibly a read error. The V gene is TRBV5-3, the J gene TRBJ2-1, with D perhaps being TRBD1 or TRBD2 (5 bases each). TRBV5-3 qualifies as an ORF whose function is uncertain. This CDR3 spans 14 amino acids. DNA of the CDR3: TGTGCCAGCAGCTTGGAGGAGCGGTTAGGGGTGCAGTTCTTC. Translating gives CASSLEERLGVQFF.

This clonotype was picked up a small number of times. The CDR3 loop is CASSLDSTRNQPQHF. CDR3 DNA: TGTGCCAGCAGCTTAGATTCTACCAGAAATCAGCCCCAGCATTTT. The chain joins TRBV7-2 to TRBJ1-5; D is uncertain. CDR1 and CDR2 from the germline V gene are SGHTA and FQGNSA. This CDR3 is 15 amino acids long. The V end lost 1 base, the J end lost 4 bases, and 11 bases lay between the germline ends.

The chain uses TRBV28 and TRBJ2-7; 7 nucleotides align to TRBD1. V shed 7 bases and J 1 base; nucleotides not matched to a gene: 10. Per the germline V gene, CDR1 is MDHEN and CDR2 is SYDVKM. The CDR3 loop spans 15 amino acids. CDR3 sequence: CASTPTGYRSYEQYF. The CDR3 bases are TGTGCCAGCACCCCGACAGGGTATCGTTCCTACGAGCAGTACTTC. Full variable domain (missing parts from reference TRBV28 and TRBJ2-7): DVKVTQSSRYLVKRTGEKVFLECVQDMDHENMFWYRQDPGLGLRLIYFSYDVKMKEKGDIPEGYSVSREKKERFSLILESASTNQTSMYLCASTPTGYRSYEQYFGPGTRLTVT.

The chain carries TRBV27 and TRBJ2-7; TRBD2 matches 11 bases. Trimming at V came to 11 bases and at J to 5 bases, leaving 14 bases not matched to a gene. Germline assignment: CDR1 MNHEY and CDR2 SMNVEV (reference sequence). This CDR3 is built from 15 residues. As DNA, the CDR3 is TGTGCCGCCATATTCGTAGCGGGAGGGCCGAACGAGCAGTACTTC. This sequence encodes CAAIFVAGGPNEQYF.

The chain is built from TRBV6-1 and TRBJ1-2, with D possibly TRBD1 on 6 matching bases. The CDR3 runs to 13 residues. The V and J ends lost 6 bases and 5 bases respectively, with 13 bases between them. Germline V CDR1 and CDR2: MNHNS, SASEGT. The CDR3: CASSRGQSYGYTF. CDR3 bases: TGTGCCAGCAGCAGAGGACAGTCTTATGGCTACACCTTC.

V gene TRBV4-1 combines with J gene TRBJ2-1; D remains ambiguous. This CDR3 contains 13 residues. Per the germline V gene, CDR1 is MGHRA and CDR2 is YSYEKL. V was trimmed by 1 base and J by 9 bases, leaving 10 bases between them. The CDR3 nucleotides are TGCGCCAGCAGCCAAGCCCCAGTGGGTGAGCAGTTCTTC. Protein product: CASSQAPVGEQFF.

This clonotype was seen a single time. The junction departs from the called germline gene at one end, perhaps through a read error. V is TRBV6-5 and J is TRBJ2-1; TRBD2 might be the D (6 bases). The germline CDR1 and CDR2 sequences are MNHEY and SVGAGI. The CDR3 contains 16 residues. The CDR3 DNA is TGTGACAGCAGTTACGATAGCGGAATGGTCTACAATGAGCAGTTCTTC. Translation gives CDSSYDSGMVYNEQFF.

This clonotype came up a few times. The chain combines TRBV19 with TRBJ2-1; 8 nucleotides match TRBD2. V dropped 8 bases and J dropped 3; count of bases not matched to a gene: 9. This CDR3 has 15 residues. Germline V gene lookup returns CDR1 LNHDA and CDR2 SQIVND (reference sequence). CDR3: CASRAGRAFYNEQFF. DNA of the CDR3: TGTGCCAGTCGGGCCGGGAGGGCCTTCTACAATGAGCAGTTCTTC.

The rearrangement links TRBV20-1 to TRBJ2-7; D might be TRBD2 (7 bases). The germline V gene has CDR1 DFQATT and CDR2 SNEGSKA (reference sequence). The CDR3 has 14 residues. Trimming shortened V by 7 bases and J by 0 bases, and 16 bases separated the two germline ends. CDR3 nucleotides: TGCAGTGTAAGGGGGGGGCATAGCTCCTACGAGCAGTACTTC. It codes for CSVRGGHSSYEQYF.

This clonotype has a handful of counts. The chain carries TRBV7-2 and TRBJ2-2, with a weak D call TRBD1 (6 bases). The V end lost 5 bases, the J end lost 8 bases, and 21 bases lay between the germline ends. Germline V gene data show CDR1 as SGHTA and CDR2 as FQGNSA. The CDR3 contains 16 residues. The CDR3 spells CASSLNPGPRGGELFF. CDR3 in DNA: TGTGCCAGCAGCCTAAACCCGGGACCCAGGGGAGGGGAGCTGTTTTTT.

The chain has TRBV11-2 and TRBJ2-5, with 7 bases identical to TRBD1. V lost 7 bases to trimming and J lost 1 base; unmatched junction nucleotides: 6. The CDR3 is 14 amino acids. Germline values: CDR1 SGHAT, CDR2 FQNNGV. CDR3: CASTRTGFQETQYF. The DNA of the CDR3 is TGTGCCAGCACTCGGACAGGCTTCCAAGAGACCCAGTACTTC.

This clonotype was counted at least ten times. This rearrangement joins TRBV7-2 to TRBJ2-7, with TRBD2 matching 7 bases. The CDR3 length is 15 residues. Germline-derived CDR1 and CDR2 are SGHTA and FQGNSA. J gave up 4 bases and V 1 base, and 7 bases lay outside the gene matches. The DNA of the CDR3 is TGTGCCAGCAGCTTAGGACTAGCTGACCTTTACGAGCAGTACTTC. As protein: CASSLGLADLYEQYF. The full variable domain, rest sourced from reference TRBV7-2 and TRBJ2-7, is GAGVSQSPSNKVTEKGKDVELRCDPISGHTALYWYRQSLGQGLEFLIYFQGNSAPDKSGLPSDRFSAERTGGSVSTLTIQRTQQEDSAVYLCASSLGLADLYEQYFGPGTRLTVT.

This clonotype was counted only a few times. The chain couples TRBV4-1 to TRBJ1-2, with a possible D match to TRBD1 (5 bases). Trimming stripped 2 bases from V and 8 bases from J, with 15 bases between. The length of the CDR3 is 14 residues. Germline CDR1 MGHRA, CDR2 YSYEKL. This CDR3 reads CASSQQYSAGGYTF. The CDR3 nucleotides read TGCGCCAGCAGCCAACAGTACAGCGCAGGGGGCTACACCTTC.

In its sample, this clonotype was seen a few times. V gene TRBV30 combines with J gene TRBJ2-2, with 9 bases matching TRBD2. CDR1 and CDR2 from the germline V gene are GTSNPN and SVGIG (reference sequence). CDR3 length: 16 amino acids. V lost 3 bases and J lost 4; bases outside the gene matches: 9. CDR3: CAWRGKREEFTGELFF. In nucleotides, the CDR3 is TGTGCCTGGAGAGGAAAGCGGGAGGAATTCACCGGGGAGCTGTTTTTT.

The rearrangement uses TRBV9 and TRBJ2-1; 12 nucleotides line up with TRBD2. V shed 3 bases, J shed 7 bases, and the junction held 8 bases outside the gene matches. The CDR3 is 16 amino acids. From germline, CDR1 is SGDLS and CDR2 YYNGEE. CDR3 protein: CASSERLAGAENEQFF. CDR3 in DNA: TGTGCCAGCAGCGAAAGACTAGCGGGAGCTGAAAATGAGCAGTTCTTC.

J is TRBJ2-2 and V is TRBV7-2; 9 positions agree with TRBD2. The CDR3 runs to 15 residues. Trimming took 5 bases from V and 5 from J; bases not matched to a gene: 6. CDR1 is SGHTA and CDR2 is FQGNSA in the germline V gene. In DNA, the CDR3 is TGTGCCAGCAGCCTGCGGGAGGGCCGAACCGGGGAGCTGTTTTTT. Translation: CASSLREGRTGELFF. Full variable domain (outside the CDR3, taken from reference TRBV7-2 and TRBJ2-2): GAGVSQSPSNKVTEKGKDVELRCDPISGHTALYWYRQSLGQGLEFLIYFQGNSAPDKSGLPSDRFSAERTGGSVSTLTIQRTQQEDSAVYLCASSLREGRTGELFFGEGSRLTVL.